This T cell receptor (beta chain) was retrieved from a study of shared clonotypes between healthy human individuals. Clones were read by immunoSEQ multiplex PCR, and TCRdb kept only the in-frame ones, dropping some. The sample holds about 2.4 million clones, more than 85% seen once. Sequencing used naive CD4+ T cells from PBMCs. Subset noted: CD45RA+ positively selected. This sequence originates from a young man in good health. Some clones in this sample may be carry-over from other donors' samples.

The CDR3 here is CATRRAVYEQFF. CDR3 bases: TGTGCCACCAGGAGGGCTGTTTATGAGCAGTTCTTC. The chain carries TRBV6-6 and TRBJ2-1; TRBD2 might be the D (6 bases). The CDR3 spans 12 residues. Looked up from germline, CDR1 is MNHNY and CDR2 is SVGAGI (reference sequence). Between the trimmed V and J ends, which lost 10 bases and 8 bases, there was a span of 15 bases.